This TCR beta chain was sequenced in a study of cytomegalovirus exposure and HLA in healthy donors. A word on this clone: Its target is not known.

Study outcomes and limitations: As a later analysis revealed, the rate of TCR association differed by HLA locus, with DRB1 most and HLA-C fewest. Among the sequence variants, a highly shared cluster was likely an artifact of sequencing. According to an earlier analysis, most TCR beta V segments yielded productive rearrangements about 87% or about 30% of the time.

PCR primers comprised 60 Vbeta and 13 Jbeta primers. Clones were sequenced by immunoSEQ multiplex PCR, and TCRdb holds only the in-frame ones, with some missing. This repertoire shows 100,000 to 150,000 clones, about two thirds found once; its top ten account for roughly 2.7%. CDR3 length: 13 residues. CDR1 and CDR2 from the germline V gene are LNHDA and SQIVND (reference sequence). The J segment lost 4 bases and the V segment lost 6 bases, leaving 4 bases of the junction unmatched. Sequencing used PBMCs. The clonotype was recovered from a human donor in good health. V and J are TRBV19 and TRBJ1-2; the match to TRBD1 covers 8 bases. CDR3: CASRGQALYGYTF. CDR3 DNA: TGTGCCAGTAGGGGACAGGCCCTCTATGGCTACACCTTC.